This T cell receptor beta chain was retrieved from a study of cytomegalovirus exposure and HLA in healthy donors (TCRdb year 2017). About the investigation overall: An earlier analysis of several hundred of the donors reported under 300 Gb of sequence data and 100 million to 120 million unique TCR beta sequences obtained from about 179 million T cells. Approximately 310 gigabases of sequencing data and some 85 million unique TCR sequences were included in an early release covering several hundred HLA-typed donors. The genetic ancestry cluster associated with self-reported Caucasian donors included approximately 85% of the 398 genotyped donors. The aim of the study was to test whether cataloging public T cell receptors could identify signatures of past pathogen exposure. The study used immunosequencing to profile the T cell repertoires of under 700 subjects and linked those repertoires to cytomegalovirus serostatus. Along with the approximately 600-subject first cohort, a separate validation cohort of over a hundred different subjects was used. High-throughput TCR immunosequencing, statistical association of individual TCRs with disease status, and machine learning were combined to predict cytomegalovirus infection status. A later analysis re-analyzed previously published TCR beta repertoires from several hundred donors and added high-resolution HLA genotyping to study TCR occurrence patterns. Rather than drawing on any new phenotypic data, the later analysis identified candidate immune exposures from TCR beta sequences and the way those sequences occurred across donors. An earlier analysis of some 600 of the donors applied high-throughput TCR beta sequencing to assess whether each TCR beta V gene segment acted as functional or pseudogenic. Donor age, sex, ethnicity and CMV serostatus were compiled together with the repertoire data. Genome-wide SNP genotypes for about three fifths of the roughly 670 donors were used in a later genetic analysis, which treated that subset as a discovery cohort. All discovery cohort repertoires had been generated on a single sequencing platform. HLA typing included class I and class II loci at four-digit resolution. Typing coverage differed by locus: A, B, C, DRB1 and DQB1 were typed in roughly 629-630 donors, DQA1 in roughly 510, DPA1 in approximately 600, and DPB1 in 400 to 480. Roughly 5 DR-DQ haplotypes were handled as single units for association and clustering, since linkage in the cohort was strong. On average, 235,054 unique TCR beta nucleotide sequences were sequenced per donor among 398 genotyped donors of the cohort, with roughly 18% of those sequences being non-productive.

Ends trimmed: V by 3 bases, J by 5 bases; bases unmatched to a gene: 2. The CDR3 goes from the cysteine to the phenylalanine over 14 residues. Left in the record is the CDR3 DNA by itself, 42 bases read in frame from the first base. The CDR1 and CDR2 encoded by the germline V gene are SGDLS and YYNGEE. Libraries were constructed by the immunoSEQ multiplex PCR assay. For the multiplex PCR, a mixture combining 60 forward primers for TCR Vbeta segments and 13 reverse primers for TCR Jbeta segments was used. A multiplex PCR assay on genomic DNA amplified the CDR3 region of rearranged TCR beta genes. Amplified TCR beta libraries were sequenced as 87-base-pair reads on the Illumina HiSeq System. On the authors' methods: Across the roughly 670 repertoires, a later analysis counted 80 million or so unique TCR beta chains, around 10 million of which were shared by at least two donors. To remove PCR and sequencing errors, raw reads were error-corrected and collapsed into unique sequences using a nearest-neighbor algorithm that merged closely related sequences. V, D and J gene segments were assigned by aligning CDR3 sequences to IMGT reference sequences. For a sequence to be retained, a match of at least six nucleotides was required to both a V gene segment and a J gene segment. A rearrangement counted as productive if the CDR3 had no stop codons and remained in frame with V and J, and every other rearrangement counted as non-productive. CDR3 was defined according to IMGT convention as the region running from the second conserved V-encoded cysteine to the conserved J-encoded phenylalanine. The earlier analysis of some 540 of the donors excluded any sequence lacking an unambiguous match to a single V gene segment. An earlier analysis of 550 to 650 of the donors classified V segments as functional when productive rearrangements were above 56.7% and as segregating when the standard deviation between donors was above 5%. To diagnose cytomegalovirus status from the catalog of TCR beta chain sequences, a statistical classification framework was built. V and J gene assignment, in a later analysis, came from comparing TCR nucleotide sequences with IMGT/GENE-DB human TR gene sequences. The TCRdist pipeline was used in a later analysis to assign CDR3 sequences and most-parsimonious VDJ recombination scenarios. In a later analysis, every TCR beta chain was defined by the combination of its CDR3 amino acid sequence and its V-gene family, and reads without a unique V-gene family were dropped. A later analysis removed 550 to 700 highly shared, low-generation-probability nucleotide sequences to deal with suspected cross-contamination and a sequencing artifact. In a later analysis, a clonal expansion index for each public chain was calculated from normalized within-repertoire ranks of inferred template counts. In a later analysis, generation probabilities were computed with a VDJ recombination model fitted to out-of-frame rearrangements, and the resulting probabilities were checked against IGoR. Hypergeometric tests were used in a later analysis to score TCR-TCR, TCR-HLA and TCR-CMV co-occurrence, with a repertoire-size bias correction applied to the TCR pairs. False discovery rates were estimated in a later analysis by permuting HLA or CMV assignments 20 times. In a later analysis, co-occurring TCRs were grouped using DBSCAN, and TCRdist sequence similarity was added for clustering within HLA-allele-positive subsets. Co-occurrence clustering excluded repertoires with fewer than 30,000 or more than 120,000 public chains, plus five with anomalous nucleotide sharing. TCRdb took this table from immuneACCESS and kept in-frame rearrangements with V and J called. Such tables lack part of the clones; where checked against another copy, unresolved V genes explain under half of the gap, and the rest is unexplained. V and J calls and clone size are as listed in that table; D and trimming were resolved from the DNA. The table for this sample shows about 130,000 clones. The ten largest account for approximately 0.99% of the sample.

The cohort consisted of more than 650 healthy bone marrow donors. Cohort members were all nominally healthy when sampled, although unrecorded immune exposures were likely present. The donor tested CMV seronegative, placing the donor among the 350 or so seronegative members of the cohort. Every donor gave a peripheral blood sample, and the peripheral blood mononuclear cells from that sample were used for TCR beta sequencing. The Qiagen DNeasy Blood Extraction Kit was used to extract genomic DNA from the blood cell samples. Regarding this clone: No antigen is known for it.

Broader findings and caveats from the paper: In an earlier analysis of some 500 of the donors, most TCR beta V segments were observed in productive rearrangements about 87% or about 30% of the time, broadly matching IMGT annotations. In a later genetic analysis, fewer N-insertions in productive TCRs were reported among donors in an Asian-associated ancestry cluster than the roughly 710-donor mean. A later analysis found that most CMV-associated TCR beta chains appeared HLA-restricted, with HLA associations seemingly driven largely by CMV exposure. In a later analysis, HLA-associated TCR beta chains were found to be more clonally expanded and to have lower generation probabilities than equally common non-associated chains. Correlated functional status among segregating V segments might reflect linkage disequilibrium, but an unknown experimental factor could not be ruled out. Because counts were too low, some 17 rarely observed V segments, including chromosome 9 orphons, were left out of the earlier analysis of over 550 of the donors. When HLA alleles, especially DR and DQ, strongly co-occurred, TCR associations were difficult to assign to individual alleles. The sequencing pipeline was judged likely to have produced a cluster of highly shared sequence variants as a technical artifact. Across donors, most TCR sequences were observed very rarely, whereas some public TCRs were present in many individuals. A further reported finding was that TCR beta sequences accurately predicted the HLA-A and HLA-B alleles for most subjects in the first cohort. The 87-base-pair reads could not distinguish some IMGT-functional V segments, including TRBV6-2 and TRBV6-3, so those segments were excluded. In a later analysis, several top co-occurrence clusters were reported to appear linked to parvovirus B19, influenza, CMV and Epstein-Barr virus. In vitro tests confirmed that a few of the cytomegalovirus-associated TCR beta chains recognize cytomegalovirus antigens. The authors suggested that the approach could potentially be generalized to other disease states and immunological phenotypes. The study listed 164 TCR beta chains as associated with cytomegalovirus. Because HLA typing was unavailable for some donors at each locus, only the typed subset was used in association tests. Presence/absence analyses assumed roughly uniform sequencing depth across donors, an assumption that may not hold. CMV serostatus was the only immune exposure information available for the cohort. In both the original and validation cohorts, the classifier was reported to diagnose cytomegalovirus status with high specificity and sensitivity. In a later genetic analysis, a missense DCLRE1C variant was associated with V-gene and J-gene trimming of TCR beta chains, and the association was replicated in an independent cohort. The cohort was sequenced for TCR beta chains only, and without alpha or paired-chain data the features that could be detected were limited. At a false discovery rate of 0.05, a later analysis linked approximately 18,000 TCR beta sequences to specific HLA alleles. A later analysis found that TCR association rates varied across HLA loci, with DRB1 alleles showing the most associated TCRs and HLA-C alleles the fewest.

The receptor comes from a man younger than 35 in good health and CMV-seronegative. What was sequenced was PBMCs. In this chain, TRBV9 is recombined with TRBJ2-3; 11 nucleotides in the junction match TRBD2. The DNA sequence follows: TGTGCCAGCAGCGCACTAGCGGGAGAAGATACGCAGTATTTT. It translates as CASSALAGEDTQYF.